This T cell receptor (beta chain) derives from a study of radiotherapy plus CTLA-4 blockade in lung cancer. Turning to the study itself: Disease control reached about 28%, with objective responses in roughly 19%.

With ipilimumab providing CTLA-4 blockade, focal radiation was administered to patients who had chemo-refractory metastatic non-small-cell lung cancer. Profiling relied on immunoSEQ multiplex PCR, and the TCRdb table lists in-frame clones only, not all of them. The table lists 80,000 to 95,000 clones, about four fifths of them singletons, with about a quarter in the top ten. As for this clone: Its antigen is as yet unknown.

Study-wide findings and caveats: Blood saw expansion of tumor-derived TCR clones after radiotherapy plus ipilimumab. Alongside interferon-beta, early blood T cell clone dynamics were reportedly the best predictor of response.

Germline CDR1 is MDHEN and CDR2 is SYDVKM. The CDR3 consists of 15 residues. V was clipped by 5 bases and J by 3 bases, with 17 bases between them. The sample consisted of peripheral blood, taken from a patient treated with radiotherapy plus ipilimumab. The V call is TRBV28, the J call TRBJ2-7; possibly TRBD1 for D (6 bases). The TCR was taken from a human donor with non-small cell lung cancer that progressed on radiotherapy plus ipilimumab. The CDR3 region is CASSTLQQGFYEQYF. CDR3 DNA sequence: TGTGCCAGCAGTACCCTTCAACAGGGATTCTACGAGCAGTACTTC.